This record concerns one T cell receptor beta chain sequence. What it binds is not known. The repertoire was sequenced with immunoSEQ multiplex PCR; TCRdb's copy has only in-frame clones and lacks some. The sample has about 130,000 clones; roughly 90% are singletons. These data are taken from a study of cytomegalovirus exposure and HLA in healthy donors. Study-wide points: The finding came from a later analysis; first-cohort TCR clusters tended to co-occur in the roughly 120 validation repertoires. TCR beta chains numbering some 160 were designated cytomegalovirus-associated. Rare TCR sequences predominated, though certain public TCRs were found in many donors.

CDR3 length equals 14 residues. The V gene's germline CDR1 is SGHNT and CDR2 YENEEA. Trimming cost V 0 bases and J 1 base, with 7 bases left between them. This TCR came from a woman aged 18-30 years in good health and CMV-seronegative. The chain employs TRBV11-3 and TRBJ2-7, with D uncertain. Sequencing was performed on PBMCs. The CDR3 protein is CASSLDYGSYEQYF. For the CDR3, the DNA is TGTGCCAGCAGCTTAGATTACGGGTCCTACGAGCAGTACTTC.